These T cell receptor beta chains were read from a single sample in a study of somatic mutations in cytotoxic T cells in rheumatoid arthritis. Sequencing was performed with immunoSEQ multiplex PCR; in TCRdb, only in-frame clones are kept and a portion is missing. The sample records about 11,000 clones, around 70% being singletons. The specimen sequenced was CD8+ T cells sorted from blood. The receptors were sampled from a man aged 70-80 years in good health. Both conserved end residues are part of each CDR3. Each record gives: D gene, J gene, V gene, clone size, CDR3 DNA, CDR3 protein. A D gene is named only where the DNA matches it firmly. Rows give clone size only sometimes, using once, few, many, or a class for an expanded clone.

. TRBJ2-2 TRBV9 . TGTGCCAGCAGCGAGTTGGGGACACCGGGGGCCGGGGAGCTGTTTTTT CASSELGTPGAGELFF
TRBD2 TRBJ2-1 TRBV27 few TGTGCCAGCACGTTACGGGGACTAGCGGCAAACAATGAGCAGTTCTTC CASTLRGLAANNEQFF
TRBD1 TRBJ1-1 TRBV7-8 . TGTGCCAGCAGCTTCAAGGGGGCTGGTACTGAAGCTTTCTTT CASSFKGAGTEAFF
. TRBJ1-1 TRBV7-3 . TGTGCCAGCAGCTACGACATGAACACTGAAGCTTTCTTT CASSYDMNTEAFF
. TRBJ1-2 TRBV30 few TGTGCCTGGAGGAGGGGGGTCTATGGCTACACCTTC CAWRRGVYGYTF
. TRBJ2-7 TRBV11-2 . TGTGCCAGCAGTTTGGATCCCGATTTCTCCTACGAGCAGTACTTC CASSLDPDFSYEQYF
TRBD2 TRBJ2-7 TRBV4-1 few TGCGCCAGCAGCCAAGTAGCGGGGGGGAGCTACGAGCAGTACTTC CASSQVAGGSYEQYF
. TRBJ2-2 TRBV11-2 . TGTGCCAGCAGCTTGGGTTTTCGGTCAGGGGACAACACCGGGGAGCTGTTTTTT CASSLGFRSGDNTGELFF
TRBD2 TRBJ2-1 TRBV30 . TGTGCCTGGAGGGGGGGGACCTTTGGAGGTGAGCAGTTCTTC CAWRGGTFGGEQFF
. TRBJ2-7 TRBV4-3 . TGCGCCAGCAGCCTTTGGACAGCCTACGAGCAGTACTTC CASSLWTAYEQYF
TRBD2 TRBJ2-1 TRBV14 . TGTGCCAGCAGCCCCCCACTAGCGGGGGGTTACAATGAGCAGTTCTTC CASSPPLAGGYNEQFF
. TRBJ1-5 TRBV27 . TGTGCCAGCAGTACATTTAGCAATCAGCCCCAGCATTTT CASSTFSNQPQHF
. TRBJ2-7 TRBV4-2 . TGTGCCAGCAGCCAAGAACCGGGCAGGGCCTACGAGCAGTACTTC CASSQEPGRAYEQYF
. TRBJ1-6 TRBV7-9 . TGTGCCAGCAGCCTCAGCGGGGATAATTCACCCCTCCACTTT CASSLSGDNSPLHF
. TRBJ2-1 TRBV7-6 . TGTGCCAGCAGCTTATTGGGCAGGATCAATGAGCAGTTCTTC CASSLLGRINEQFF
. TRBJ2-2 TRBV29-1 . TGCAGCGTTAGGGACGGCGGGGAGCTGTTTTTT CSVRDGGELFF
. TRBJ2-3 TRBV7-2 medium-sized TGTGCCAGCAGCTTAGGTGCAGGGAGCTACACAGATACGCAGTATTTT CASSLGAGSYTDTQYF
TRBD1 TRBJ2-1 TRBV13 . TGTGCCAGCAGCTTATACCAGGGGGTCTACAATGAGCAGTTCTTC CASSLYQGVYNEQFF
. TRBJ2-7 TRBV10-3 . TGTGCCATCGGTGGGAGCTCCTACGAGCAGTACTTC CAIGGSSYEQYF
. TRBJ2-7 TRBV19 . TGTGCCAGTAGTTTCGGAGGTTGGCAGTACTTC CASSFGGWQYF
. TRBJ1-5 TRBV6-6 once TGTGCCAGCAGTTACGGGGGAACGCATAGCAATCAGCCCCAGCATTTT CASSYGGTHSNQPQHF
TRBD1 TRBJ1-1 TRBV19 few TGTGCCAGTAGTACGACAGGGTCCACTGAAGCTTTCTTT CASSTTGSTEAFF
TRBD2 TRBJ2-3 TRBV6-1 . TGTGCCAGCAGTGAACTAGCGGGGGGTAGCACAGATACGCAGTATTTT CASSELAGGSTDTQYF
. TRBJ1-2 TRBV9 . TGTGCCAGCAGCGTATATGACAGTAGTAACTATGGCTACACCTTC CASSVYDSSNYGYTF
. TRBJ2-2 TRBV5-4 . TGTGCCAGCAGCTTGGGGGTCGGGGAGCTGTTTTTT CASSLGVGELFF
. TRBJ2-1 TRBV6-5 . TGTGCCAGCAGTTACTCTGGGGCGAATGAGCAGTTCTTC CASSYSGANEQFF
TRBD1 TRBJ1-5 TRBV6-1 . TGTGCCAGCAGTGAAGCGGTGACAGGGGGCGCTTTAACGGATCAGCCCCAGCATTTT CASSEAVTGGALTDQPQHF
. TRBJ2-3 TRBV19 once TGTGCCAGTAGGGCGGTGGATACGCAGTATTTT CASRAVDTQYF
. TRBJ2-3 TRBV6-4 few TGTGCCAGCAGTGACTCGGCAGGATCCACAGATACGCAGTATTTT CASSDSAGSTDTQYF
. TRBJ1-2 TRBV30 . TGTGCCGGGCCGGGGCAGGGAAACTATGGCTACACCTTC CAGPGQGNYGYTF
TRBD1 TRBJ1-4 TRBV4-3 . TGCGCCAGCAGCCAAGATCCGACAGGGGAGAAGGGGGAAAAACTGTTTTTT CASSQDPTGEKGEKLFF
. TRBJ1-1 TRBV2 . TGTGCCAGCTTAGGGGGGAACACTGAAGCTTTCTTT CASLGGNTEAFF
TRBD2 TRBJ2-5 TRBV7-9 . TGTGCCAGCAGCCCGGGACTAGAAGAGACCCAGTACTTC CASSPGLEETQYF
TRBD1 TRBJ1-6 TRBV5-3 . TGTGCCAGAAGCACCGGCAGGGGGACTGGTAATTCACCCCTCCACTTT CARSTGRGTGNSPLHF
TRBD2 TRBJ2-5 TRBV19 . TGTGCCAGTAGTCTTCAATGGGCTAGCGGACCAGACCAAGAGACCCAGTACTTC CASSLQWASGPDQETQYF
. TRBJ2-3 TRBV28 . TGTGCCAGCAGTTTAGTTGGGCGGGGTATTACAGATACGCAGTATTTT CASSLVGRGITDTQYF
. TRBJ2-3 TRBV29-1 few TGCAGCGTTGGGCGAGGGGGGTGGAGCACAGATACGCAGTATTTT CSVGRGGWSTDTQYF
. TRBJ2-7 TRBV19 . TGTGCCAGTAGCGGGCTAGCTCCGTACGAGCAGTACTTC CASSGLAPYEQYF
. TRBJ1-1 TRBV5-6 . TGTGCCAGCAGCAGGGAGGGTAAGAGCACTGAAGCTTTCTTT CASSREGKSTEAFF
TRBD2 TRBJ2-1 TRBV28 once TGTGCCAGCAGTTTGAGGACTAGCGGCCGATACAATGAGCAGTTCTTC CASSLRTSGRYNEQFF
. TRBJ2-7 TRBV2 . TGTGCCAGGGATGAAGGGTTGGGGGAGCAGTACTTC CARDEGLGEQYF
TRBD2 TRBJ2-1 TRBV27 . TGTGCCAGCAGCCCCTCCGGGAGGGAGGTGCTCTTC CASSPSGREVLF
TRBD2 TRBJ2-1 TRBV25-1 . TGTGCCAGCACTCTCGGGGCGGCTAGCGGGAGGTTGGACAATGAGCAGTTCTTC CASTLGAASGRLDNEQFF
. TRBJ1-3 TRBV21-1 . TGTGCCAGCAGCAAAGAACCAGGGAACTCTGGAAACACCATATATTTT CASSKEPGNSGNTIYF
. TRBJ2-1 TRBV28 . TGTGCCAGCGAGACAGGGCCCAGACTAGGGGGCAATGAGCAGTTCTTC CASETGPRLGGNEQFF
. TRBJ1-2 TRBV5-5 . TGTGCCAGCAGCTTGGTAGGGAACGGAGGCTACACCTTC CASSLVGNGGYTF
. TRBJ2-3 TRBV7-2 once TGTGCCAGCACGGTCACAGATACGCAGTATTTT CASTVTDTQYF
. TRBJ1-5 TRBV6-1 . TGTGCCAGCAGTGAAGCGCCGGACAGTTATCAGCCCCAGCATTTT CASSEAPDSYQPQHF
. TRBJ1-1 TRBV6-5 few TGTGCCAGCAGTTTCGCGAACACTGAAGCTTTCTTT CASSFANTEAFF
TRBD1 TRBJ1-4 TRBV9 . TGTGCCAGCAGCGTGGGGGCGACAGGGACTAATGAAAAACTGTTTTTT CASSVGATGTNEKLFF
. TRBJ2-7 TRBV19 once TGTGCCAGTAGTATAATGACGGGGAGCGAGCAGTACTTC CASSIMTGSEQYF
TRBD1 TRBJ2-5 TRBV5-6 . TGTGCCAGCAGCTTGGCCTTACCGGGACAGGGGGATTTAGAGACCCAGTACTTC CASSLALPGQGDLETQYF
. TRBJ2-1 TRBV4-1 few TGCGCCAGCAGTGGGGGGGGCCATGAGCAGTTCTTC CASSGGGHEQFF